This paragraph covers one T cell receptor beta chain sequence. TCRdb redid the calling of the 5' RACE reads with MiXCR, one entry per CDR3 protein. The sample lists 5,500 to 6,000 distinct CDR3 sequences, approximately 31% occurring once. The length of the CDR3 is 13 residues. Germline loops: CDR1 SEHNR, CDR2 FQNEAQ (reference sequence). Trimming stripped 3 bases from V and 8 bases from J, with 13 bases between. This receptor was taken from a female donor with breast cancer. Material: memory CD4+ T cells sorted from a lymph node. Subset denoted: memory CD4+ T cells, CD4+CD45RO+CD25-. V and J are TRBV7-9 and TRBJ1-1; no clear D gene. For the CDR3, the DNA is TGTGCCAGCAGCTTGTTACCTGCTCGGGAAGCTTTCTTT. It codes for CASSLLPAREAFF.